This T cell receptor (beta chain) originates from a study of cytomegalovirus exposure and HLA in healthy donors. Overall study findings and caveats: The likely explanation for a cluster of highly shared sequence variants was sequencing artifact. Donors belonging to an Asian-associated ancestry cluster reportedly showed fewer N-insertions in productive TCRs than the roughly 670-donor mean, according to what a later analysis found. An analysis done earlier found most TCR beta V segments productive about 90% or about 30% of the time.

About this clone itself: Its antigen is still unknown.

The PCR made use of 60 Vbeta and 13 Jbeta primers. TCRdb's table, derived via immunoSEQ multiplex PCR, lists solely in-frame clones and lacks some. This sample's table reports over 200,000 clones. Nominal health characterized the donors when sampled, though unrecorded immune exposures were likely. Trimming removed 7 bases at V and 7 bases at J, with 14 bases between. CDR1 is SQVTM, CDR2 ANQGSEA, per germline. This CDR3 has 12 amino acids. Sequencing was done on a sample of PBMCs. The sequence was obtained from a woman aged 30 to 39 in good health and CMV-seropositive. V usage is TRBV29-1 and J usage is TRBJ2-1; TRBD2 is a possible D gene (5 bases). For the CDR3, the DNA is TGCAGCGGTCACAGTGGAGGTAATGAGCAGTTCTTC. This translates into CSGHSGGNEQFF.